Included here is one T cell receptor (beta chain) sequence, with context. Its antigen is not known. This may come from a read error, since a much larger clone is one base off. TCRdb re-called the RT-PCR reads through MiXCR, storing one row per CDR3 protein. The sample carries 150,000 to 200,000 distinct CDR3 sequences, about 9% recorded once. With V trimmed by 3 bases and J by 7 bases, 4 bases remained unmatched. Germline assignment: CDR1 SGHAT and CDR2 FQNNGV. CDR3 length: 14 amino acids. This entry belongs to a study of response to subunit inactivated influenza vaccine. Study results and caveats: Authors suggested few new T cells are recruited by each seasonal influenza vaccination.

This receptor was obtained from a man aged 50-60 years who received an inactivated influenza vaccine. The rearrangement uses TRBV11-2 and TRBJ2-3; 10 bases align to TRBD1. The sample here was non-naive T cells sorted from PBMCs, taken on the day of vaccination. This CDR3 is CASSFDRGLNTQYF. The DNA for the CDR3 is TGTGCCAGCAGCTTCGACAGGGGGCTGAATACGCAGTATTTT.